This T cell receptor beta chain was documented in a study of human T cells and chemical hapten exposure. Study context: Patients received weekly diphenylcyclopropenone doses to the scalp throughout the roughly 22-week study.

TCRdb independently ran MiXCR on the RACE reads; one entry per CDR3 protein. The data contain approximately 82,000 distinct CDR3 sequences, 6.5% to 8% of them singletons. The CDR3 spans 13 residues. CDR1 is LNHDA and CDR2 is SQIVND in the germline V gene (reference sequence). V was cut by 5 bases and J by 4 bases, with 11 bases left in between. As for time point: patch test 2, 6 weeks after DPC sensitization. Specified treatment: therapeutic diphenylcyclopropenone sensitization with weekly scalp DPC. Patients had alopecia, were aged 18 to 70, and were not pregnant. This receptor was taken from a woman aged 25-40 years with alopecia areata. Some clones in this sample may be carry-over from other donors' samples. The sequences come from whole blood, collected in connection with sensitization to the hapten diphenylcyclopropenone (DPC). This chain connects TRBV19 to TRBJ2-5; unclear D gene. DNA of the CDR3: TGTGCCAGTAGTTTCTCTAGGGCAGAGACCCAGTACTTC. It is translated as CASSFSRAETQYF.